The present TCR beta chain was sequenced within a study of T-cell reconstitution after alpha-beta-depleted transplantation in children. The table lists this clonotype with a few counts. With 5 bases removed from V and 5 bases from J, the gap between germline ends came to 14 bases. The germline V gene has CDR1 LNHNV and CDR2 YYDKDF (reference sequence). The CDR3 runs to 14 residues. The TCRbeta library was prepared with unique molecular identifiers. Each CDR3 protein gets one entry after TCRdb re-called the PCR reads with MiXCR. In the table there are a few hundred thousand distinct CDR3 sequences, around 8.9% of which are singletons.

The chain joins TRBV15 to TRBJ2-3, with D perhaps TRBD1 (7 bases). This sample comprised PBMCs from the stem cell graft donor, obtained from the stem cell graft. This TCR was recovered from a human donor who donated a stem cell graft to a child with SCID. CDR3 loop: CATSQGGEGDTQYF. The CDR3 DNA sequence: TGTGCCACCAGCCAGGGGGGCGAAGGAGATACGCAGTATTTT.